This record concerns one TCR beta chain sequence. Which antigen it targets is not known. No base qualities exist here, and no much larger clone lies one base off it. The CDR3 regions of human TCRbeta chains were analyzed by immunosequencing. The study's own analysis went as follows. TCRs in the repertoires were matched against a reference library of SARS-CoV-2-specific TCRs that had been generated with the MIRA antigen-specificity platform. Breadth was defined as the fraction of unique TCRs that were SARS-CoV-2-associated. Depth was defined as the fraction of total T cells that were SARS-CoV-2-associated. Each spike-specific TCR was assigned to its reactive spike region and to a CD4 or CD8 class using the MIRA data. Log10-transformed breadth and depth values were compared by one-way ANOVA with Sidak's multiple comparisons tests. As stored in TCRdb, this immuneACCESS dataset retains in-frame rearrangements with V and J assigned. A fraction of the clones does not appear; measured against another copy, unresolved V genes explain less than half of the discrepancy, and the remainder lacks a known reason. D and trimming were read from the DNA, whereas the V and J calls and clone size are those reported in that table. Counted in this sample were over 140,000 clones; around 92% of them appeared once. The ten largest clones take up around 3.5% of the sample.

This sample stems from a study of T cell responses to AZD1222 COVID-19 vaccine (dated by TCRdb to the early 2020s). Some background on the complete study: TCR sequencing was performed for about 250 trial participants, of whom around 200 were given two doses of AZD1222 and 26 were given two doses of MenACWY control vaccine. Trial participants were enrolled into age subgroups of 18-55, 56-69 and 70-plus years, which contained around 150, 29 and 61 TCR-sequenced participants, respectively.

The sample's time point label, decoded: about 28 days (+/-7) after the second vaccine dose. AZD1222 recipients given second doses at about 4 weeks or at about 12 weeks were pooled, since spike-specific TCR depth and breadth were not found to differ between the two schedules. Samples from vaccinated people were obtained from the UK trials COV001 and COV002, which included a single-blind randomized controlled phase 2/3 trial of AZD1222 (ChAdOx1 nCoV-19) in healthy adults. For TCRbeta chain sequencing, PBMC samples from trial participants were taken at day 0 and at day 28 after the second dose. The investigation overall reported the following: Epitopes outside the regions mutated in the B.1.351 and B.1.1.7 variants were reportedly recognized by nearly half of the unique spike-specific TCRs. After two AZD1222 doses, both the breadth and the depth of spike-specific TCRs were significantly higher than at day 0 and than in MenACWY recipients. Vaccine-associated CD4 TCRs spanned the whole spike protein, with dominant responses in regions 160-218 and 743-854. No day 14 peak-response samples were available, so repertoires were characterized only after the peak T cell response. Participants were mostly white British, with more females than males. The authors suggested clonal diversity may have been underestimated. Conclusions about previously exposed vaccinees were limited because only six or seven AZD1222 recipients were SARS-CoV-2 seropositive at baseline. The 56-69-year group was small, and its depth increase did not reach significance, likely because of low power.

Source: peripheral blood, taken 28 days after the second AZD1222 dose. The source is an adult who received the AZD1222 COVID-19 vaccine.

The nucleotide sequence is TGCAGTGCCTCAGGGTACTATGGCTACACCTTC. Its protein is CSASGYYGYTF. This chain joins TRBV20-1 to TRBJ1-2; TRBD1 is perhaps the D gene, given 5 matching bases. There are 11 amino acids in the CDR3, from cysteine to phenylalanine inclusive. The CDR3 DNA has 33 bases and is translated from base 1. Trimming at the junction amounts to 6 bases on V and 3 bases on J, and the germline ends lie 8 bases apart. Based on the germline V gene (reference sequence), the CDR1 and CDR2 sequences are DFQATT and SNEGSKA.